Listed below are T cell receptor beta chains from one sample, sequenced in a study of CXCR3-negative and CXCR3-positive naive CD8 T cells. TCRdb re-analyzed the 5' RACE reads; it lists each CDR3 protein once, without DNA. The sample totals 55,000 to 65,000 distinct CDR3 sequences; its top ten clones hold 0.5% to 0.6%. Sequencing used naive CXCR3+ CD8+ T cells from blood. The receptors shown here come from a human donor in good health. Some clones in this sample may be carry-over from other donors' samples. CDR3s include the opening cysteine and the closing phenylalanine or tryptophan. Expanded clones get a size class; other rows say once, few or many, or leave the size out.

j_gene: TRBJ2-3; v_gene: TRBV7-9; abundance: -; CDR3aa: CASSLDGTDSDTQYF
j_gene: TRBJ2-7; v_gene: TRBV7-9; abundance: -; CDR3aa: CASSFPGGAGDYEQYF
j_gene: TRBJ2-7; v_gene: TRBV28; abundance: medium-sized; CDR3aa: CASKTGGYEQYF
j_gene: TRBJ1-1; v_gene: TRBV27; abundance: -; CDR3aa: CASSWGVGKTEAFF
j_gene: TRBJ1-1; v_gene: TRBV19; abundance: -; CDR3aa: CASKDRLNTEAFF
j_gene: TRBJ1-1; v_gene: TRBV27; abundance: -; CDR3aa: CASSHDRRDTEAFF
j_gene: TRBJ2-7; v_gene: TRBV23-1; abundance: -; CDR3aa: CASAGFGGLLDEQYF
j_gene: TRBJ1-1; v_gene: TRBV12-3/TRBV12-4; abundance: -; CDR3aa: CASSPGQDTEAFF
j_gene: TRBJ1-6; v_gene: TRBV9; abundance: -; CDR3aa: CASSVGGTGFDMSSPLHF
j_gene: TRBJ2-7; v_gene: TRBV20-1; abundance: -; CDR3aa: CSVGGDDYEQYF
j_gene: TRBJ1-2; v_gene: TRBV7-6; abundance: -; CDR3aa: CASSPRGAGDYGYTF
j_gene: TRBJ2-3; v_gene: TRBV10-3; abundance: -; CDR3aa: CATGGWDTDTQYF
j_gene: TRBJ1-6; v_gene: TRBV12-3/TRBV12-4; abundance: -; CDR3aa: CASTRDYNSPLHF
j_gene: TRBJ2-7; v_gene: TRBV29-1; abundance: -; CDR3aa: CSFQNRYEQYF
j_gene: TRBJ2-1; v_gene: TRBV11-2; abundance: -; CDR3aa: CASSELAGALGEQFF
j_gene: TRBJ1-1; v_gene: TRBV21-1; abundance: -; CDR3aa: CASSKALRLVRAKNTEAFF
j_gene: TRBJ1-3; v_gene: TRBV18; abundance: -; CDR3aa: CASSRPQNTGNTIYF
j_gene: TRBJ2-1; v_gene: TRBV7-6; abundance: -; CDR3aa: CASSQSSSEGNEQFF
j_gene: TRBJ2-1; v_gene: TRBV28; abundance: -; CDR3aa: CASRIAGGSSYNEQFF
j_gene: TRBJ2-1; v_gene: TRBV20-1; abundance: -; CDR3aa: CSARGPGNEQFF
j_gene: TRBJ2-7; v_gene: TRBV20-1; abundance: -; CDR3aa: CSAHPSGGIYEQYF
j_gene: TRBJ2-7; v_gene: TRBV28; abundance: -; CDR3aa: CASNPKEVFSYEQYF
j_gene: TRBJ2-2; v_gene: TRBV11-2; abundance: -; CDR3aa: CASSSLSGGTGELFF
j_gene: TRBJ1-5; v_gene: TRBV12-3/TRBV12-4; abundance: -; CDR3aa: CASSFGLPRGNQPQHF
j_gene: TRBJ1-5; v_gene: TRBV20-1; abundance: -; CDR3aa: CSARDLAGFKRNQPQHF
j_gene: TRBJ1-2; v_gene: TRBV29-1; abundance: -; CDR3aa: CSVDPQGNPGYTF
j_gene: TRBJ1-6; v_gene: TRBV12-3/TRBV12-4; abundance: -; CDR3aa: CASSFNTGGRDSPLHF
j_gene: TRBJ2-7; v_gene: TRBV5-1; abundance: -; CDR3aa: CASSSGQSSYEQYF
j_gene: TRBJ1-2; v_gene: TRBV7-2; abundance: -; CDR3aa: CASSPPPTSPNYGYTF
j_gene: TRBJ2-3; v_gene: TRBV6-2/TRBV6-3; abundance: -; CDR3aa: CASSYMSASGGTDTQYF
j_gene: TRBJ2-1; v_gene: TRBV4-3; abundance: -; CDR3aa: CASSVDRGINEQFF
j_gene: TRBJ2-2; v_gene: TRBV7-6; abundance: -; CDR3aa: CASSPVLLANTGELFF
j_gene: TRBJ2-5; v_gene: TRBV7-9; abundance: -; CDR3aa: CASSTPGGASQETQYF
j_gene: TRBJ1-1; v_gene: TRBV27; abundance: -; CDR3aa: CASSPIISTEAFF
j_gene: TRBJ2-2; v_gene: TRBV7-9; abundance: -; CDR3aa: CASSNTGVYTGELFF
j_gene: TRBJ2-1; v_gene: TRBV4-2; abundance: -; CDR3aa: CASSQATRDHGYEQFF
j_gene: TRBJ1-1; v_gene: TRBV10-3; abundance: -; CDR3aa: CAISESWGNVAEAFF
j_gene: TRBJ2-3; v_gene: TRBV7-9; abundance: -; CDR3aa: CASSSLALATTDTQYF
j_gene: TRBJ2-7; v_gene: TRBV5-1; abundance: -; CDR3aa: CASSLLSNNEQYF
j_gene: TRBJ2-1; v_gene: TRBV29-1; abundance: -; CDR3aa: CSVEEGEGNEQFF
j_gene: TRBJ2-7; v_gene: TRBV29-1; abundance: -; CDR3aa: CSVEEGSSYEQYF